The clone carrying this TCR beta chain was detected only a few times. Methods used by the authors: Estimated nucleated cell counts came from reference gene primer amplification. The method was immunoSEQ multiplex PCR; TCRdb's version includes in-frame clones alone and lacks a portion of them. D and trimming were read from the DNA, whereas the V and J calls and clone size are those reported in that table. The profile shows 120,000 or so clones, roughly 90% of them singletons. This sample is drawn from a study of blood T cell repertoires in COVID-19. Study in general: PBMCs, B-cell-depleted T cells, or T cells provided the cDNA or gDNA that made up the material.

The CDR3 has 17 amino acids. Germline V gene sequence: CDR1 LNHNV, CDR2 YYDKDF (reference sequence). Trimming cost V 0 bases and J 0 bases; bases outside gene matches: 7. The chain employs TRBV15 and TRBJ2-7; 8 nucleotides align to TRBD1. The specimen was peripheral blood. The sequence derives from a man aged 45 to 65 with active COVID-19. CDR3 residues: CATSRDLTGTGSYEQYF. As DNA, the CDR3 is TGTGCCACCAGCAGAGATCTTACCGGGACAGGCTCCTACGAGCAGTACTTC.